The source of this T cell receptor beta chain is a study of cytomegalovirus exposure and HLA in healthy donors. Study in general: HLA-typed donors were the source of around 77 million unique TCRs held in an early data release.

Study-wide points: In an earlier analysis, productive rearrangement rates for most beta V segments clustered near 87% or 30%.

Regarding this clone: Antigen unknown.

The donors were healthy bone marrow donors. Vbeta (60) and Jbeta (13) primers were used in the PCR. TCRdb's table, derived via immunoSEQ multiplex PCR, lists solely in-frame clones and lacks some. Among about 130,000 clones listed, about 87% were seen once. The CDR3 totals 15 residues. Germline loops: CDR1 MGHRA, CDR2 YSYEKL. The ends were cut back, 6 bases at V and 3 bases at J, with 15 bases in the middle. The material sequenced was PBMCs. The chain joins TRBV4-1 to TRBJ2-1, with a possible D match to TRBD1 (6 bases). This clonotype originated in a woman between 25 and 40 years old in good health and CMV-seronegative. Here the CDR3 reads CASRLGQTGYNEQFF. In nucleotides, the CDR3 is TGCGCCAGCAGGCTTGGACAGACAGGCTACAATGAGCAGTTCTTC.